The next 18 T cell receptor beta chains were all read from a single sample in a study of blood T cell repertoires in COVID-19. TCRdb keeps only in-frame clones here, not all; method: immunoSEQ multiplex PCR. The top ten clones hold 4.5% to 7% of a sample with some 83,000 clones, 80% of them seen once. Sequenced input: peripheral blood. All receptors derive from a man between 60 and 75 years old with active or convalescent COVID-19.

The rearrangement joins TRBV19 to TRBJ2-1, with a possible D match to TRBD2 (6 bases). Germline CDR1 is LNHDA and CDR2 is SQIVND (reference sequence). With 5 bases removed from V and 6 bases from J, the gap between germline ends came to 14 bases. The CDR3 is 14 residues long. The CDR3, as DNA: TGTGCCAGTAGTGATAACGGGGGTGGCAATGAGCAGTTCTTC. Translating it yields CASSDNGGGNEQFF.

This chain joins TRBV27 and TRBJ1-1, with TRBD1 matching 7 bases. V lost 5 bases, J lost 8 bases, and 11 bases stayed unmatched. The CDR3 extends over 14 amino acids. CDR1 is MNHEY and CDR2 is SMNVEV in the germline V gene (reference sequence). The CDR3 coding sequence is TGTGCCAGCAGTGCCAGGGGGAACTGGGAGGAAGCTTTCTTT. Its translation is CASSARGNWEEAFF.

J is TRBJ2-1 and V is TRBV6-5; D is uncertain. The CDR3 runs to 16 residues. Trimming removed 2 bases from V and 4 bases from J, with 15 bases in between. From germline, CDR1 is MNHEY and CDR2 SVGAGI. The CDR3 DNA follows: TGTGCCAGCAGTTACCACCATCGGGTGCAATACAATGAGCAGTTCTTC. It encodes CASSYHHRVQYNEQFF.

The V call is TRBV5-1, the J call TRBJ2-5; 11 bases agree with TRBD1. Germline values: CDR1 SGHRS, CDR2 YFSETQ. The V gene end was trimmed by 3 bases and the J gene end by 4 bases; junction bases not matched to a gene: 8. This CDR3 is built from 16 residues. As DNA, the CDR3 is TGCGCCAGCAGCTCTACGGGACAGGGGGGTTTAGAGACCCAGTACTTC. This encodes CASSSTGQGGLETQYF.

The count of this clone is one. V usage is TRBV27 and J usage is TRBJ1-6; D gene uncertain. The V gene lost 5 bases and the J gene lost 9 bases, with 8 bases spanning the gap. CDR3 length: 12 residues. Per germline, CDR1 MNHEY and CDR2 SMNVEV (reference sequence). CDR3 nucleotides: TGTGCCAGCAGTCCCAGGCGTTCACCCCTCCACTTT. The encoded protein is CASSPRRSPLHF.

V and J are TRBV6-5 and TRBJ1-1; D gene uncertain. The CDR3 has 15 amino acids. With 4 bases removed from V and 0 bases from J, the gap between germline ends came to 12 bases. Per germline, CDR1 MNHEY and CDR2 SVGAGI. The CDR3 bases are TGTGCCAGCAGTTCCTACACGGAGATGAACACTGAAGCTTTCTTT. Its translation: CASSSYTEMNTEAFF.

V is TRBV4-3 and J is TRBJ2-6, with TRBD2 matching over 12 bases. Germline loops: CDR1 LGHNA, CDR2 YSLEER. CDR3 length: 19 residues. V was pared by 0 bases and J by 2 bases, with 5 bases of the junction left unmatched. In DNA form, the CDR3 reads TGCGCCAGCAGCCAAGATAGGGCTAGCGGGGGGGCTGGGGCCAACGTCCTGACTTTC. Its translation is CASSQDRASGGAGANVLTF.

The sample holds one count of this clone. The chain combines TRBV3-1 (or the pseudogene TRBV3-2) with TRBJ1-2; perhaps TRBD1 as D (6 bases). V gave up 1 base and J gave up 7 bases, with 10 bases separating them. The length of the CDR3 is 13 residues. CDR1 and CDR2 from the germline V gene are LGHDT and YNNKEL (reference sequence). The CDR3 DNA follows: TGTGCCAGCAGCCAAGGGGCGGACAGTGGCTACACCTTC. Translation: CASSQGADSGYTF.

The chain couples TRBV7-2 to TRBJ2-2; perhaps TRBD1 as D (6 bases). This CDR3 is 15 amino acids long. Trimming removed 1 base from V and 3 bases from J, with 9 bases in between. Looked up from germline, CDR1 is SGHTA and CDR2 is FQGNSA. This CDR3 reads CASSLVGADTGELFF. For the CDR3, the DNA is TGTGCCAGCAGCTTAGTGGGGGCCGACACCGGGGAGCTGTTTTTT.

The rearrangement joins TRBV11-3 to TRBJ1-1; D unresolved. The germline gives CDR1 SGHNT, CDR2 YENEEA. The V end was cut by 5 bases, the J end by 5 bases, with 18 bases between. The CDR3 covers 15 residues. CDR3 protein: CASSAGRAPGTEAFF. The CDR3 nucleotides read TGTGCCAGCAGCGCAGGACGGGCCCCGGGGACTGAAGCTTTCTTT.

This clone has a count of ten or more. The chain has TRBV2 and TRBJ2-7, with D unresolved. In germline, CDR1 is SNHLY, CDR2 FYNNEI. CDR3 length equals 13 residues. With 3 bases removed from V and 3 bases from J, the gap between germline ends came to 9 bases. CDR3 coding DNA: TGTGCCAGCAGTGAGACTCCTTTCTACGAGCAGTACTTC. It yields the protein CASSETPFYEQYF.

The rearrangement joins TRBV15 to TRBJ2-5; 8 bases are a match to TRBD2. This CDR3 is 15 amino acids long. J gave up 4 bases and V 8 bases, and 12 bases lay outside the gene matches. Germline V gives CDR1 LNHNV, CDR2 YYDKDF (reference sequence). CDR3 DNA: TGTGCCACCGAACCAGGCGGGGGGCATTTAGAGACCCAGTACTTC. It encodes CATEPGGGHLETQYF.

The V call is TRBV7-2, the J call TRBJ1-1; D uncertain. Between the trimmed V and J ends, which lost 1 base and 3 bases, there was a span of 6 bases. The CDR3 covers 13 residues. CDR1 and CDR2 (germline): SGHTA, FQGNSA. The CDR3 DNA reads TGTGCCAGCAGCTTAGGTCGGTACACTGAAGCTTTCTTT. This encodes CASSLGRYTEAFF.

This clone was counted only a few times. The rearrangement joins TRBV4-1 to TRBJ1-1; TRBD1 matches at 8 bases. Trimming cost V 5 bases and J 1 base; bases outside gene matches: 6. The CDR3 has 15 amino acids. Germline assignment: CDR1 MGHRA and CDR2 YSYEKL. The CDR3, as DNA: TGCGCCAGCAGCAAAGGACAGGGACCGAACACTGAAGCTTTCTTT. Translated: CASSKGQGPNTEAFF.

This chain links TRBV20-1 with TRBJ1-1; weak D call: TRBD1 (5 bases). The CDR3 has 13 amino acids. CDR1 and CDR2 from the germline V gene are DFQATT and SNEGSKA (reference sequence). V was shortened by 3 bases and J by 1 base, with 9 bases between the two germline ends. The CDR3 coding sequence is TGCAGTGCTAGTAGGACACCGAACACTGAAGCTTTCTTT. Translation gives CSASRTPNTEAFF.

J is TRBJ2-7 and V is TRBV7-9; 15 bases are shared with TRBD2. The germline CDR1 and CDR2 sequences are SEHNR and FQNEAQ (reference sequence). J lost 1 base, V lost 8 bases, and 3 bases had no gene match. The CDR3 runs 15 residues. The CDR3 loop reads CASGTSGGTSYEQYF. CDR3 coding DNA: TGTGCCAGCGGGACTAGCGGGGGGACTTCCTACGAGCAGTACTTC.

V usage is TRBV9 and J usage is TRBJ2-7; 9 bases match TRBD2. The V gene end was trimmed by 2 bases and the J gene end by 5 bases; junction bases not matched to a gene: 8. The CDR3 totals 15 residues. The V gene's germline CDR1 is SGDLS and CDR2 YYNGEE. CDR3 protein: CASSVAGGPYHEQYF. For the CDR3, the DNA is TGTGCCAGCAGCGTCGCGGGGGGGCCTTACCACGAGCAGTACTTC.

This chain connects TRBV6-5 to TRBJ1-1; 10 bases map to TRBD1. The CDR3 consists of 15 residues. Germline lookup yields CDR1 MNHEY and CDR2 SVGAGI. V trimming: 6 bases; J trimming: 5 bases; junction bases outside the gene matches: 9. CDR3 loop: CASRRTGGIRTEAFF. In DNA, the CDR3 is TGTGCCAGCAGGAGGACAGGGGGGATCAGGACTGAAGCTTTCTTT.